Following are 24 T cell receptor beta chains from one sample sequenced in a study of T cell responses to AZD1222 COVID-19 vaccine. Sequencing used immunoSEQ multiplex PCR; TCRdb keeps in-frame clones, though not all of them. The sample lists 120,000 to 150,000 clones, under 95% occurring once. Source: peripheral blood, taken on day 0 of AZD1222 vaccination. Receptors originate from an adult in good health.

The chain combines TRBV5-1 with TRBJ2-1; tentative D call: TRBD1 (5 bases). This CDR3 spans 18 amino acids. The germline V and J ends were trimmed by 2 bases and 0 bases, with 18 bases remaining between them. The germline CDR1 and CDR2 sequences are SGHRS and YFSETQ. The CDR3 loop is CASSLPLLSDSSYNEQFF. Written as DNA, the CDR3 is TGCGCCAGCAGCTTACCCCTACTATCTGACAGCTCCTACAATGAGCAGTTCTTC.

This clone came up a few times. V and J are TRBV5-1 and TRBJ1-2, with unresolved D. The germline V gene has CDR1 SGHRS and CDR2 YFSETQ. V was shortened by 3 bases and J by 7 bases, with 13 bases between the two germline ends. The CDR3 contains 13 residues. CDR3 nucleotide sequence: TGCGCCAGCAGCTGGGAGGATGGCGGTGGCTACACCTTC. Protein sequence: CASSWEDGGGYTF.

This clone was recorded a few times. This chain links TRBV19 with TRBJ1-2; D not resolved. The CDR3 consists of 15 residues. Germline-derived CDR1 and CDR2 are LNHDA and SQIVND (reference sequence). V lost 10 bases, J lost 4 bases, and 22 bases lay in between. The CDR3 coding sequence is TGTGCCACCAGCCGCTCGACCGCAGCTGGCTATGGCTACACCTTC. The encoded protein is CATSRSTAAGYGYTF.

The chain joins TRBV11-3 to TRBJ1-1; tentative D call: TRBD1 (5 bases). V was pared by 1 base and J by 2 bases, with 8 bases between. The CDR3 runs 14 residues. CDR1 is SGHNT, CDR2 YENEEA, per germline. CDR3: CASSLGGKNTEAFF. The CDR3 region has the DNA TGTGCCAGCAGCTTAGGGGGGAAAAACACTGAAGCTTTCTTT.

The V gene is TRBV13, the J gene TRBJ1-1; a weak D match, TRBD1 (5 bases). Trimming pared 1 base from V and 3 bases from J, leaving 6 bases between. CDR3 length: 13 residues. The germline V gene has CDR1 PRHDT and CDR2 FYEKMQ (reference sequence). CDR3 residues: CASSLAGDTEAFF. CDR3 bases: TGTGCCAGCAGCTTAGCGGGGGACACTGAAGCTTTCTTT.

The count of this clone is one. This chain uses TRBV7-3 with TRBJ2-3; 7 bases are shared with TRBD2. The germline CDR1 and CDR2 sequences are SGHTA and FQGTGA. Unmatched junction bases numbered 9, after V lost 5 bases and J lost 4 bases. This CDR3 contains 15 residues. Here the CDR3 reads CASSPRTSRADTQYF. The CDR3 coding sequence is TGTGCCAGCAGCCCCCGGACTAGTCGCGCAGATACGCAGTATTTT.

The rearrangement joins TRBV7-2 to TRBJ2-7, with TRBD1 matching over 7 bases. The V and J ends lost 5 bases and 2 bases, in that order; junction bases with no gene match: 6. The CDR3 spans 14 residues. The germline CDR1 and CDR2 sequences are SGHTA and FQGNSA. CDR3 in amino acids: CASSPRQGPYEQYF. The CDR3 DNA sequence: TGTGCCAGCAGCCCGAGACAGGGACCCTACGAGCAGTACTTC.

The chain employs TRBV20-1 and TRBJ2-1, with 7 bases aligning to TRBD2. Germline V CDR1 and CDR2: DFQATT, SNEGSKA (reference sequence). This CDR3 has 10 residues. The junction had 2 bases not matched to a gene; V was cut back by 4 bases and J by 11 bases. The CDR3 coding sequence is TGCAGTGCTACTAGCGGACAGCAGTTCTTC. Translating gives CSATSGQQFF.

The chain has TRBV10-3 and TRBJ2-7; D unclear. Germline values: CDR1 ENHRY, CDR2 SYGVKD. The CDR3 length is 15 residues. Trimming removed 8 bases from V and 4 bases from J, with 21 bases in between. CDR3 sequence: CAIQLSGKSPYEQYF. CDR3 nucleotides: TGTGCCATCCAACTCTCAGGAAAATCCCCTTACGAGCAGTACTTC.

The gene calls are TRBV29-1 and TRBJ2-5; 8 nucleotides agree with TRBD1. Trimming removed 1 base from V and 1 base from J; junction bases left unmatched: 2. CDR3 length equals 14 residues. Germline-derived CDR1 and CDR2 are SQVTM and ANQGSEA. The DNA of the CDR3 is TGCAGCGTTGAAGGGGGGACAGGCCAAGAGACCCAGTACTTC. Translated, it gives CSVEGGTGQETQYF.

This clone was detected only once. The V gene is TRBV23-1, the J gene TRBJ1-4; 9 nucleotides match TRBD1. TRBV23-1 is annotated as an ORF whose role is uncertain. The CDR3 is made up of 17 amino acids. After removal of 1 base from V and 6 bases from J, the junction contained 9 bases not matched to a gene. CDR3 in DNA: TGCGCCAGCAGTCAATGGACAGGGGAAATGGTGGATGAAAAACTGTTTTTT. Amino acids: CASSQWTGEMVDEKLFF.

V usage is TRBV20-1 and J usage is TRBJ1-2; unclear D gene. Germline V gives CDR1 DFQATT, CDR2 SNEGSKA (reference sequence). The length of the CDR3 is 11 residues. Trimming took 6 bases from V and 8 from J, leaving 13 bases between them. CDR3 residues: CSARVGVGYTF. The CDR3 DNA sequence: TGCAGTGCCCGGGTCGGAGTGGGCTACACCTTC.

This rearrangement joins TRBV12-3 or TRBV12-4 to TRBJ1-2, with D possibly TRBD1 on 5 matching bases. V was cut by 1 base and J by 6 bases, with 9 bases left in between. There are 13 residues in the CDR3. CDR3 in amino acids: CASSLGQFNGYTF. DNA for the CDR3: TGTGCCAGCAGTTTAGGACAGTTCAATGGCTACACCTTC.

The V call is TRBV27, the J call TRBJ2-7, with D maybe TRBD2 (7 bases). The CDR3 consists of 15 residues. The germline CDR1 and CDR2 sequences are MNHEY and SMNVEV (reference sequence). V lost 9 bases and J lost 1, with 19 bases in between. This chain's CDR3 is CASGRVQGQSYEQYF. The CDR3 nucleotides are TGTGCCAGTGGGAGGGTCCAGGGGCAATCCTACGAGCAGTACTTC.

The chain couples TRBV18 to TRBJ2-7; TRBD1 or TRBD2 may be the D gene (5 bases each). V shed 1 base and J shed 3 bases, with 10 bases lying between them. The length of the CDR3 is 14 residues. CDR1 and CDR2 from the germline V gene are KGHSH and LQKENI. The CDR3 DNA follows: TGTGCCAGCTCACCACGGGACGGACACTACGAGCAGTACTTC. This translates into CASSPRDGHYEQYF.

A few counts support this clone. The chain links TRBV9 to TRBJ1-5; D may be TRBD1 (5 bases). Trimming pared 3 bases from V and 3 bases from J, leaving 10 bases between. Germline V gene data show CDR1 as SGDLS and CDR2 as YYNGEE. The CDR3 loop spans 14 amino acids. The CDR3 coding sequence is TGTGCCAGCAGCGCTGGGGCCAACAATCAGCCCCAGCATTTT. This sequence encodes CASSAGANNQPQHF.

CDR3 amino acids: CASSPLPDRVGEQYF. DNA of the CDR3: TGTGCCAGCAGTCCACTTCCCGACAGGGTAGGCGAGCAGTACTTC. The J gene is TRBJ2-7, the V gene TRBV7-2; 7 bases are a match to TRBD1. V trimming: 6 bases; J trimming: 6 bases; junction bases outside the gene matches: 14. CDR1 SGHTA and CDR2 FQGNSA come from the germline V gene. The CDR3 runs to 15 residues.

CDR3 amino acids: CASLPVNREQYF. The DNA for the CDR3 is TGCGCCAGCCTCCCGGTTAACCGCGAGCAGTACTTC. The chain is built from TRBV5-1 and TRBJ2-7; D not resolved. Trimming pared 7 bases from V and 6 bases from J, leaving 14 bases between. The CDR3 is made up of 12 amino acids. Germline lookup yields CDR1 SGHRS and CDR2 YFSETQ.

The V call is TRBV7-6, the J call TRBJ2-2; 7 bases map to TRBD1. The CDR3 is 16 residues long. The V segment lost 5 bases and the J segment 1 base; nucleotides outside the gene matches: 7. Germline lookup yields CDR1 SGHVS and CDR2 FNYEAQ. In DNA, the CDR3 is TGTGCCAGCAGCCCCCAAGGACAGGTGAACACCGGGGAGCTGTTTTTT. This translates into CASSPQGQVNTGELFF.

The J gene is TRBJ2-2, the V gene TRBV7-2; 9 bases are a match to TRBD1. Germline V gene lookup returns CDR1 SGHTA and CDR2 FQGNSA. V was pared by 5 bases and J by 6 bases, with 4 bases of the junction left unmatched. The CDR3 totals 14 residues. CDR3 region: CASSAGQGAGELFF. The CDR3 DNA sequence: TGTGCCAGCAGCGCGGGACAGGGTGCCGGGGAGCTGTTTTTT. Combining the CDR3 with reference TRBV7-2 and TRBJ2-2 gives the whole variable domain GAGVSQSPSNKVTEKGKDVELRCDPISGHTALYWYRQSLGQGLEFLIYFQGNSAPDKSGLPSDRFSAERTGGSVSTLTIQRTQQEDSAVYLCASSAGQGAGELFFGEGSRLTVL.

The V call is TRBV3-1 (or the pseudogene TRBV3-2), the J call TRBJ1-1; a weak D match, TRBD1 (5 bases). The germline V and J ends were trimmed by 7 bases and 7 bases, with 16 bases remaining between them. Germline V gives CDR1 LGHDT, CDR2 YNNKEL (reference sequence). This CDR3 has 13 residues. The CDR3 sequence: CASIDPRVLEAFF. The CDR3 nucleotides are TGTGCCAGCATCGATCCCAGGGTTCTTGAAGCTTTCTTT.

V gene TRBV29-1 combines with J gene TRBJ1-2; a weak D match, TRBD1 (5 bases). Germline V gene data show CDR1 as SQVTM and CDR2 as ANQGSEA. CDR3 length: 13 residues. Trimming removed 3 bases at V and 8 bases at J, with 16 bases between. The CDR3 DNA sequence: TGCAGCGTTGACAGGGAGGGCAGTGGCGGCTACACCTTC. Translation: CSVDREGSGGYTF.

The rearrangement joins TRBV28 to TRBJ1-1; 7 positions agree with TRBD1. CDR1 and CDR2 (germline): MDHEN, SYDVKM. V lost 4 bases, J lost 3 bases, and 8 bases stayed unmatched. This CDR3 region has 15 residues. The CDR3 loop reads CASSSTGTAYTEAFF. CDR3 bases: TGTGCCAGCAGTTCTACCGGGACAGCCTACACTGAAGCTTTCTTT.

The rearrangement links TRBV4-2 to TRBJ2-7; 11 bases are shared with TRBD2. This CDR3 contains 15 residues. Germline-derived CDR1 and CDR2 are LGHNA and YNFKEQ. V lost 3 bases, J lost 3 bases, and 4 bases stayed unmatched. CDR3 amino acids: CASSQVGLADYEQYF. CDR3 DNA sequence: TGTGCCAGCAGCCAGGTGGGACTAGCGGACTACGAGCAGTACTTC.